The clone carrying this T cell receptor (beta chain) was counted at least ten times. TCRdb reassembled clones from the PCR reads with MiXCR. The data hold about 40,000 clones, with approximately 17% observed a single time. This entry is derived from a study of metastatic and nonmetastatic thyroid tumors. There were no patients who had received any treatment before thyroid surgery. The sequence derives from a female donor with papillary thyroid cancer or a benign thyroid nodule (not recorded which). Some clones in this sample may be carry-over from other donors' samples. Sequenced input: tumor tissue.

The CDR3 DNA follows: TGTGCCAGCAGCGTAAGGACAGGGCGGACAGATACGCAGTATTTT. This gives the protein CASSVRTGRTDTQYF. The gene calls are TRBV9 and TRBJ2-3, with 8 bases fitting TRBD1. Germline V gene lookup returns CDR1 SGDLS and CDR2 YYNGEE. After removal of 1 base from V and 3 bases from J, the junction contained 4 bases not matched to a gene. The CDR3 is 15 residues long. Full variable domain (remainder filled in from reference TRBV9 and TRBJ2-3): DSGVTQTPKHLITATGQRVTLRCSPRSGDLSVYWYQQSLDQGLQFLIQYYNGEERAKGNILERFSAQQFPDLHSELNLSSLELGDSALYFCASSVRTGRTDTQYFGPGTRLTVL.